The present T cell receptor beta chain was sequenced within a study of blood T cell repertoires in COVID-19 (TCRdb year 2020). The study in broad terms: Collaborator samples came from the United States, Italy and Spain and covered acute and convalescent phases of COVID-19. The material from the prospective study consisted of cDNA or gDNA derived from T cells, B-cell-depleted T cells, or PBMCs. The dataset comprised deeply sampled blood TCRbeta repertoires from subjects exposed to, actively infected with, or recovered from COVID-19. The repertoires were released in a freely available public database meant as a resource for research on the immune response to SARS-CoV-2. The samples were drawn from two sources: the first 160 participants of the ongoing ImmuneRACE study, and 950 to 1,500 subjects contributed by 6 global collaborators. Sample metadata almost always included a de-identified subject ID, COVID-19 status, age in years and sex. Where HLA class I and class II types were available, the types were taken from metadata supplied by the sample provider, not from assay-based typing.

Measured from the cysteine to the phenylalanine, the CDR3 is 16 residues long. This entry keeps only the CDR3 DNA: 48 bases, framed from base 1. On this clone itself: Its antigen has not been determined. No much larger clonotype is one base removed from it; base qualities were not supplied.

TCRbeta CDR3 regions were amplified from genomic DNA by means of the immunoSEQ Assay, a bias-controlled multiplex PCR. As for the original processing: Within the assay, amplification of reference gene primers was used to estimate how many nucleated cells each sample contained. Sequence reads were collapsed and filtered to measure the absolute abundance of every unique TCRbeta CDR3 rearrangement. For each sample, productive Simpson clonality was calculated as the square root of Simpson's diversity index across productive rearrangements. TCRdb stores this immuneACCESS table with in-frame sequences only. Part of the clones is absent; in the studies checked, under half of the shortfall reflects unresolved V genes, and no reason is known for the rest. The V and J calls and clone size were taken over from that table, and D and trimming were inferred from the DNA. A total of roughly 120,000 clones appear in this sample, more than 60% of them only once. The leading ten clones occupy 6.2% of the sample.

Broader findings and caveats from the paper: The amount of clinical and demographic metadata varied by source and participant and was provided uncurated.

Collaborating institutions collected whole blood in K2EDTA tubes following their own protocols. For TCRbeta analysis, collaborators shipped samples in one of three forms: frozen whole blood, isolated PBMCs, or DNA extracted from either of those sample types. This clonotype originated in a man between 65 and 85 years old with acute or convalescent COVID-19. In this chain, TRBV21-1 is recombined with TRBJ2-7; TRBD1, the D gene given by the table, was not confirmed from the DNA. TRBV21-1 is a recognized pseudogene. Sequencing was performed on peripheral blood. The CDR3: CASRPVLGAGRYEQYF. In nucleotide form, the sequence is TGTGCCAGCAGGCCCGTCCTGGGGGCAGGTCGCTACGAGCAGTACTTC.